This T cell receptor (beta chain) was obtained from a study of cytomegalovirus exposure and HLA in healthy donors. Vbeta (60) and Jbeta (13) primers were used in the PCR. Clones were sequenced by immunoSEQ multiplex PCR, and TCRdb holds only the in-frame ones, with some missing. The sample records some 130,000 clones, 60% to 80% being singletons. This receptor was obtained from a man between 18 and 29 years old in good health and CMV-seronegative. Sequencing used PBMCs.

CDR3: CASSETGQGVMWAGELFF. The CDR3 nucleotides are TGTGCCAGCAGTGAAACCGGACAGGGGGTTATGTGGGCCGGGGAGCTGTTTTTT. The chain links TRBV25-1 to TRBJ2-2, with 10 bases aligning to TRBD1. Germline trimming cut 2 bases from V and 6 bases from J; bases unmatched to any gene: 12. The CDR3 contains 18 residues. Germline CDR1 is MGHDK and CDR2 is SYGVNS.